The 32 T cell receptor beta chains below all came from one sample that was sequenced in a study of regulatory T cells in long-lasting Graves disease. Time point given: newly diagnosed GD, antithyroid drugs for less than 3 months. PBMC RNA was the source of the TCR library. To make TCR beta libraries, researchers used iRepertoire HTBI primers and Arm-PCR of CDR3 regions. Each CDR3 protein is one row after TCRdb ran MiXCR on the multiplex PCR reads. The sample has some 230,000 distinct CDR3 sequences, approximately 16% seen once. The sequencing here drew on peripheral blood mononuclear cells (PBMCs), taken at new diagnosis, from a patient treated with antithyroid drugs. Every receptor here comes from a female donor with Graves disease.

For this clonotype: Since a far larger clone is one base different, this is likely a read error. The gene calls are TRBV11-1 and TRBJ2-3, with TRBD2 matching over 14 bases. V was clipped by 5 bases and J by 4 bases; unmatched bases: 2. This CDR3 has 15 amino acids. CDR1 is SGHAT and CDR2 is FQDESV in the germline V gene (reference sequence). In DNA, the CDR3 is TGTGCCAGCAGCCCGGGACTAGCGGGAGCAGATACGCAGTATTTT. Protein product: CASSPGLAGADTQYF.

The gene calls are TRBV7-2 and TRBJ2-3; 14 bases map to TRBD2. CDR3 length: 16 amino acids. Germline CDR1 is SGHTA and CDR2 is FQGNSA. With 6 bases clipped from V and 8 bases from J, the junction kept 10 bases outside the gene matches. The CDR3 sequence is CASSLLGTSGRGTQYF. The CDR3 DNA reads TGTGCCAGCAGTCTACTAGGGACTAGCGGGAGAGGTACGCAGTATTTT.

This clonotype was seen many times. This chain joins TRBV2 and TRBJ2-7; D remains unclear. There are 15 residues in the CDR3. The V gene lost 1 base and the J gene lost 2 bases, with 12 bases spanning the gap. Germline V gene sequence: CDR1 SNHLY, CDR2 FYNNEI. CDR3 bases: TGTGCCAGCAGTGAAGGTATAGGAATCCCCTACGAGCAGTACTTC. Protein sequence: CASSEGIGIPYEQYF.

The table lists this clonotype with many counts. The chain employs TRBV7-9 and TRBJ2-2; no definite D call. CDR1 is SEHNR, CDR2 FQNEAQ, per germline (reference sequence). The V and J ends lost 8 bases and 6 bases respectively, with 10 bases between them. The CDR3 totals 12 residues. CDR3 amino acids: CASFGRPGELFF. The CDR3 DNA sequence: TGTGCCAGCTTTGGCAGGCCCGGGGAGCTGTTTTTT.

Many counts were recorded for this clonotype. The J gene is TRBJ1-2, the V gene TRBV29-1; 7 positions agree with TRBD1. Germline-derived CDR1 and CDR2 are SQVTM and ANQGSEA. This CDR3 contains 11 residues. After removal of 4 bases from V and 4 bases from J, the junction contained 0 bases not matched to a gene. CDR3 DNA: TGCAGCGTTGGGGACAGCTATGGCTACACCTTC. As protein: CSVGDSYGYTF.

At least ten counts were recorded for this clonotype. The chain joins TRBV20-1 to TRBJ1-4; no firm D call. Germline CDR1 and CDR2: DFQATT and SNEGSKA (reference sequence). The CDR3 has 18 amino acids. V lost 0 bases to trimming and J lost 3 bases, with 20 bases between them. CDR3 nucleotide sequence: TGCAGTGCTAGAGATTGGGGTCAGGAGACGCCAGCTAATGAAAAACTGTTTTTT. It encodes CSARDWGQETPANEKLFF.

This clonotype was counted ten times or more. J is TRBJ1-1 and V is TRBV5-8; 7 positions agree with TRBD1. Per germline, CDR1 SGHTS and CDR2 YDEGEE. The CDR3 is 14 residues long. The trim removed 2 bases at V and 11 bases at J, leaving 12 bases unmatched. CDR3 in amino acids: CASSFRDRPKRAFF. CDR3 coding DNA: TGTGCCAGCAGCTTCCGGGACAGACCGAAACGGGCTTTCTTT. The variable domain in full, with the rest retrieved from reference TRBV5-8 and TRBJ1-1, is EAGVTQSPTHLIKTRGQQATLRCSPISGHTSVYWYQQALGLGLQFLLWYDEGEERNRGNFPPRFSGRQFPNYSSELNVNALELEDSALYLCASSFRDRPKRAFFGQGTRLTVV.

This chain links TRBV5-1 with TRBJ2-1, with 12 positions matching TRBD2. The V and J ends lost 0 bases and 9 bases, in that order; junction bases with no gene match: 4. The CDR3 is 15 residues long. Germline V gene lookup returns CDR1 SGHRS and CDR2 YFSETQ. In nucleotides, the CDR3 is TGCGCCAGCAGCTTGGGGACTAGCGGGATAAGTGAGCAGTTCTTC. This encodes CASSLGTSGISEQFF. The full variable domain, rest sourced from reference TRBV5-1 and TRBJ2-1, is KAGVTQTPRYLIKTRGQQVTLSCSPISGHRSVSWYQQTPGQGLQFLFEYFSETQRNKGNFPGRFSGRQFSNSRSEMNVSTLELGDSALYLCASSLGTSGISEQFFGPGTRLTVL.

This clonotype has just a few counts. The rearrangement uses TRBV6-2 or TRBV6-3 and TRBJ1-1; the D is unclear. V lost 2 bases, J lost 7 bases, and 8 bases lay in between. Germline-derived CDR1 and CDR2 are MNHEY and SVGEGT. The CDR3 contains 12 residues. In nucleotides, the CDR3 is TGTGCCAGCAGTTACCCCCCCCTTGAAGCTTTCTTT. Translated: CASSYPPLEAFF.

V usage is TRBV28 and J usage is TRBJ1-5; 9 bases are a match to TRBD1. CDR3 length: 12 amino acids. Germline CDR1 and CDR2: MDHEN and SYDVKM. V lost 9 bases to trimming and J lost 10 bases; unmatched junction nucleotides: 7. The CDR3 sequence is CASRTGARPQHF. The CDR3, as DNA: TGTGCCAGTAGGACAGGGGCAAGACCCCAGCATTTT.

As concerns this clonotype: Without the conserved terminal phenylalanine or tryptophan, this CDR3 likely stems from a read error. The genes are TRBV7-8 and TRBJ2-5, with D possibly being TRBD2 (6 bases). Germline CDR1 SGHVS, CDR2 FQNEAQ. Trimming took off 5 bases at V and 5 bases at J, with 9 bases between the two ends. The CDR3 covers 12 residues. The CDR3 loop reads CASSGGWETQYL. The CDR3 DNA is TGTGCCAGCAGCGGGGGGTGGGAGACCCAGTACCTC.

In regard to this clonotype: This may be a read error, as it is one base from a much larger clone. The chain is built from TRBV19 and TRBJ1-1; D may be TRBD1 (5 bases). This CDR3 comprises 13 residues. CDR1 is LNHDA and CDR2 is SQIVND in the germline V gene (reference sequence). Trimming pared 8 bases from V and 6 bases from J, leaving 16 bases between. For the CDR3, the DNA is TGTGCCAGTCGGGACGGGGGTGTTCCTGAAGCTTTCTTT. It is translated as CASRDGGVPEAFF. Drawing the rest from reference TRBV19 and TRBJ1-1, the complete variable domain is DGGITQSPKYLFRKEGQNVTLSCEQNLNHDAMYWYRQDPGQGLRLIYYSQIVNDFQKGDIAEGYSVSREKKESFPLTVTSAQKNPTAFYLCASRDGGVPEAFFGQGTRLTVV.

This clonotype was recorded many times. The V call is TRBV20-1, the J call TRBJ2-3; 8 bases map to TRBD2. V was clipped by 6 bases and J by 0 bases; unmatched bases: 5. The germline CDR1 and CDR2 sequences are DFQATT and SNEGSKA (reference sequence). CDR3 length equals 14 residues. This CDR3 reads CSAGPSGSTDTQYF. Written as DNA, the CDR3 is TGCAGTGCGGGTCCTAGCGGGAGCACAGATACGCAGTATTTT.

This clonotype was observed at least ten times. The chain employs TRBV27 and TRBJ1-1; 8 nucleotides agree with TRBD1. After removal of 6 bases from V and 1 base from J, the junction contained 7 bases not matched to a gene. The CDR3 sequence is 15 residues long. CDR1 and CDR2 (germline): MNHEY, SMNVEV (reference sequence). The CDR3 nucleotides read TGTGCCAGCAGGCGCCTCGGGACAGGGAACACTGAAGCTTTCTTT. Encoded protein: CASRRLGTGNTEAFF.

This clonotype was observed many times. The J gene is TRBJ1-4, the V gene TRBV2, with 8 bases matching TRBD1. From germline, CDR1 is SNHLY and CDR2 FYNNEI. J was trimmed by 5 bases and V by 9 bases; bases with no gene match: 5. The CDR3 sequence is 13 residues long. The CDR3 reads CASKDRANEKLFF. The CDR3 nucleotides read TGTGCCAGTAAGGACAGGGCAAATGAAAAACTGTTTTTT.

Comment on this clonotype: This probably arose from a read error, given a far larger clone one base away. V gene TRBV7-3 combines with J gene TRBJ1-2; no clear D gene. V was trimmed by 5 bases and J by 7 bases, leaving 11 bases between them. The V gene's germline CDR1 is SGHTA and CDR2 FQGTGA. This CDR3 has 12 amino acids. DNA for the CDR3: TGTGCCAGCAGCGCACATGGCTGTGGCTACACCTTC. Translation gives CASSAHGCGYTF.

This clonotype has ten or more counts. The chain joins TRBV9 to TRBJ2-3; D call uncertain. V was cut by 4 bases and J by 2 bases, with 5 bases left in between. The germline V gene has CDR1 SGDLS and CDR2 YYNGEE. The CDR3 has 12 residues. CDR3 residues: CASSKNTDTQYF. The DNA of the CDR3 is TGTGCCAGCAGCAAGAACACAGATACGCAGTATTTT.

The chain recombines TRBV5-8 with TRBJ1-4, with no clear D. V was shortened by 3 bases and J by 2 bases, with 17 bases between the two germline ends. The germline V gene encodes CDR1 SGHTS and CDR2 YDEGEE. There are 17 residues in the CDR3. This CDR3 reads CASSSPLGTATNEKLFF. CDR3 sequence (DNA): TGTGCCAGCAGCTCACCCTTAGGAACGGCGACTAATGAAAAACTGTTTTTT.

The chain recombines TRBV13 with TRBJ1-1, with a weak D call TRBD1 (5 bases). The CDR3 totals 16 residues. CDR1 is PRHDT, CDR2 FYEKMQ, per germline (reference sequence). V was shortened by 0 bases and J by 4 bases, with 15 bases between the two germline ends. CDR3 sequence: CASSLGWSGFGTEAFF. The CDR3 DNA sequence: TGTGCCAGCAGCTTAGGGTGGTCAGGGTTTGGCACTGAAGCTTTCTTT. Supplemented by reference TRBV13 and TRBJ1-1, the full variable domain reads AAGVIQSPRHLIKEKRETATLKCYPIPRHDTVYWYQQGPGQDPQFLISFYEKMQSDKGSIPDRFSAQQFSDYHSELNMSSLELGDSALYFCASSLGWSGFGTEAFFGQGTRLTVV.

This clonotype showed up many times. This chain joins TRBV6-1 and TRBJ1-1; D ambiguous. V lost 8 bases to trimming and J lost 0 bases, with 16 bases between them. Germline V CDR1 and CDR2: MNHNS, SASEGT. CDR3 size: 15 residues. Here the CDR3 reads CASGPGRVLNTEAFF. The CDR3 nucleotides are TGTGCCAGCGGTCCCGGTCGGGTTTTGAACACTGAAGCTTTCTTT.

At least ten counts were recorded for this clonotype. V usage is TRBV7-9 and J usage is TRBJ1-1; TRBD1 matches 11 bases. Germline CDR1 is SEHNR and CDR2 is FQNEAQ (reference sequence). V was clipped by 9 bases and J by 2 bases; unmatched bases: 8. This CDR3 spans 15 amino acids. The CDR3 DNA reads TGTGCCAGTAATCGGGGACAGGGGGGTAACACTGAAGCTTTCTTT. Translated, it gives CASNRGQGGNTEAFF.

The rearrangement links TRBV9 to TRBJ2-7, with 14 nucleotides matching TRBD2. CDR3 size: 17 residues. The J segment lost 5 bases and the V segment lost 0 bases, leaving 7 bases of the junction unmatched. Germline CDR1 is SGDLS and CDR2 is YYNGEE. The CDR3 is CASSVEGTSGSFHEQYF. CDR3 DNA sequence: TGTGCCAGCAGCGTAGAGGGGACTAGCGGGAGTTTCCACGAGCAGTACTTC.

This clonotype was seen many times. The chain couples TRBV4-1 to TRBJ2-5, with D maybe TRBD1 (6 bases). Trimming took off 1 base at V and 3 bases at J, with 9 bases between the two ends. The CDR3 is made up of 14 amino acids. Looked up from germline, CDR1 is MGHRA and CDR2 is YSYEKL. The CDR3 DNA is TGCGCCAGCAGCCAAGGGACAGAAAAAGAGACCCAGTACTTC. It encodes CASSQGTEKETQYF.

This clonotype was seen ten or more times. The chain uses TRBV27 and TRBJ2-2, with D possibly TRBD2 on 5 matching bases. Trimming took off 2 bases at V and 9 bases at J, with 16 bases between the two ends. Germline V gene data show CDR1 as MNHEY and CDR2 as SMNVEV (reference sequence). This CDR3 region has 15 residues. The DNA for the CDR3 is TGTGCCAGCAGTTTACGTGAGGAGGCTCATTGGGAGCTGTTTTTT. This sequence encodes CASSLREEAHWELFF.

About this clonotype itself: This likely stems from a read error, as it lies one base from a far larger clone. The V and J genes are TRBV11-1 and TRBJ1-1, with a weak D call TRBD1 (6 bases). Germline-derived CDR1 and CDR2 are SGHAT and FQDESV (reference sequence). The CDR3 covers 14 residues. The V end lost 3 bases, the J end lost 4 bases, and 12 bases lay between the germline ends. Written as DNA, the CDR3 is TGTGCCAGCAGCTTCAGGGGCGGGAGCACTGAAGCTTTCTTT. As protein: CASSFRGGSTEAFF.

This chain links TRBV19 with TRBJ1-1; TRBD1 aligns across 12 bases. This CDR3 comprises 15 residues. With 7 bases clipped from V and 11 bases from J, the junction kept 14 bases outside the gene matches. Germline assignment: CDR1 LNHDA and CDR2 SQIVND (reference sequence). The CDR3 DNA follows: TGTGCCAGTATTGACGGGCCGGGACAGGGGGCCGTCGCTTTCTTT. It yields the protein CASIDGPGQGAVAFF.

This clonotype was detected many times. The CDR3 spells CASSLFGQQETQYF. The CDR3 nucleotides are TGTGCCAGCAGTTTGTTCGGACAGCAAGAGACCCAGTACTTC. The chain links TRBV28 to TRBJ2-5; TRBD1 is a possible D gene (6 bases). CDR1 MDHEN and CDR2 SYDVKM come from the germline V gene. Trimming took off 3 bases at V and 2 bases at J, with 10 bases between the two ends. The CDR3 spans 14 residues. The variable domain in full, completed from reference TRBV28 and TRBJ2-5, reads DVKVTQSSRYLVKRTGEKVFLECVQDMDHENMFWYRQDPGLGLRLIYFSYDVKMKEKGDIPEGYSVSREKKERFSLILESASTNQTSMYLCASSLFGQQETQYFGPGTRLLVL.

The chain joins TRBV20-1 to TRBJ2-1; TRBD2 agrees at 9 bases. The CDR3 spans 15 residues. Trimming at V came to 6 bases and at J to 7 bases, leaving 13 bases not matched to a gene. Per the germline V gene, CDR1 is DFQATT and CDR2 is SNEGSKA (reference sequence). CDR3: CSALRRAGGRNEQFF. The CDR3 region has the DNA TGCAGTGCCCTTCGCCGAGCGGGAGGCCGAAATGAGCAGTTCTTC.

Ten or more counts support this clonotype. V gene TRBV5-4 combines with J gene TRBJ2-2, with TRBD1 matching 11 bases. Per the germline V gene, CDR1 is SGHNT and CDR2 is YYREEE (reference sequence). Losses at the gene ends were 4 bases for V and 3 bases for J; bases not matched to a gene: 2. The CDR3 runs 15 residues. CDR3: CASSGQGADTGELFF. The CDR3 DNA sequence: TGTGCCAGCAGCGGACAGGGGGCGGACACCGGGGAGCTGTTTTTT.

Concerning this clonotype: This likely stems from a read error, as it lies one base from a far larger clone. The V and J genes are TRBV6-9 and TRBJ1-5; the D gene is possibly TRBD1 (6 bases). Per germline, CDR1 MNHGY and CDR2 SVAAGI. The CDR3 runs 15 residues. CDR3 sequence reads: CASSPGQYSSQPQHF. CDR3 DNA: TGTGCCAGCAGCCCTGGACAGTATAGCAGTCAGCCCCAGCATTTT.

In this sample, this clonotype turned up many times. The chain uses TRBV5-1 and TRBJ2-7, with a possible D match to TRBD2 (6 bases). The CDR3 loop spans 15 amino acids. The V end lost 4 bases, the J end lost 2 bases, and 16 bases lay between the germline ends. Per the germline V gene, CDR1 is SGHRS and CDR2 is YFSETQ. In DNA form, the CDR3 reads TGCGCCAGCAGCCCCCGGGGGTCCCCTCCCTACGAGCAGTACTTC. This translates into CASSPRGSPPYEQYF. The full variable domain, completed using reference TRBV5-1 and TRBJ2-7, is KAGVTQTPRYLIKTRGQQVTLSCSPISGHRSVSWYQQTPGQGLQFLFEYFSETQRNKGNFPGRFSGRQFSNSRSEMNVSTLELGDSALYLCASSPRGSPPYEQYFGPGTRLTVT.

This clonotype has a count of ten or more. J is TRBJ2-1 and V is TRBV2; 7 bases are shared with TRBD2. Germline V gene lookup returns CDR1 SNHLY and CDR2 FYNNEI. The CDR3 loop spans 15 amino acids. With 1 base clipped from V and 4 bases from J, the junction kept 4 bases outside the gene matches. The CDR3: CASSEDPSGYNEQFF. The CDR3 coding sequence is TGTGCCAGCAGTGAAGACCCTAGCGGATACAATGAGCAGTTCTTC.